The 19 T cell receptor beta chains below all came from one sample that was sequenced in a study of T cell responses to AZD1222 COVID-19 vaccine. The method was immunoSEQ multiplex PCR; TCRdb's version includes in-frame clones alone and lacks a portion of them. The sample yields fewer than 85,000 clones, 85% to 90% seen once. The sample was peripheral blood, taken 28 days after the second AZD1222 dose. The source of these receptors is an adult who received the AZD1222 COVID-19 vaccine.

The chain is built from TRBV9 and TRBJ1-6; 8 nucleotides line up with TRBD1. The V segment lost 4 bases and the J segment 6 bases; nucleotides outside the gene matches: 6. From germline, CDR1 is SGDLS and CDR2 YYNGEE. There are 15 residues in the CDR3. The CDR3 DNA reads as TGTGCCAGCAGCCTTAGGGGGACAGGTAATTCACCCCTCCACTTT. Its translation: CASSLRGTGNSPLHF.

This chain links TRBV9 with TRBJ2-3; no reliable D call. The CDR3 consists of 13 residues. Germline CDR1 and CDR2: SGDLS and YYNGEE. Trimming stripped 0 bases from V and 2 bases from J, with 4 bases between. The CDR3 loop reads CASSVVPTDTQYF. The CDR3 DNA is TGTGCCAGCAGCGTAGTCCCCACAGATACGCAGTATTTT.

The chain employs TRBV28 and TRBJ1-1; 9 bases align to TRBD1. The CDR3 runs to 15 residues. The germline V gene has CDR1 MDHEN and CDR2 SYDVKM. Trimming removed 6 bases from V and 5 bases from J; junction bases left unmatched: 10. This CDR3 is CASRATGTGRTEAFF. The CDR3 nucleotides are TGTGCCAGCAGAGCGACCGGGACAGGGAGGACTGAAGCTTTCTTT.

The V and J genes are TRBV18 and TRBJ1-2, with 8 bases aligning to TRBD1. The length of the CDR3 is 15 residues. Germline V lookup: CDR1 KGHSH, CDR2 LQKENI. Unmatched junction bases numbered 6, after V lost 3 bases and J lost 3 bases. This CDR3 is CASSPKQGVDYGYTF. CDR3 DNA sequence: TGTGCCAGCTCACCGAAACAGGGGGTCGACTATGGCTACACCTTC.

The chain recombines TRBV19 with TRBJ2-1; possibly TRBD1 for D (6 bases). The CDR3 contains 14 residues. Germline CDR1 is LNHDA and CDR2 is SQIVND (reference sequence). The V and J ends lost 9 bases and 6 bases respectively, with 18 bases between them. CDR3 coding DNA: TGTGCCAGCCGAGAAGTGGGACAACTCAATGAGCAGTTCTTC. This gives the protein CASREVGQLNEQFF.

This chain's CDR3 is CASSLLATFEQYF. CDR3 bases: TGTGCCAGCAGCTTACTTGCCACCTTCGAGCAGTACTTC. The chain has TRBV11-2 and TRBJ2-7; D is ambiguous. The CDR3 runs to 13 residues. Germline CDR1 and CDR2: SGHAT and FQNNGV. The germline V and J ends were trimmed by 2 bases and 6 bases, with 11 bases remaining between them.

This chain links TRBV9 with TRBJ1-2, with a weak D call TRBD1 (6 bases). The germline CDR1 and CDR2 sequences are SGDLS and YYNGEE. The CDR3 consists of 14 residues. Between the trimmed V and J ends, which lost 3 bases and 6 bases, there was a span of 15 bases. CDR3 in DNA: TGTGCCAGCAGCGGAAGCAGGGGCCCGCATGGCTACACCTTC. Protein: CASSGSRGPHGYTF.

This clone was counted a few times. This chain links TRBV6-6 with TRBJ1-1, with 7 bases fitting TRBD1. Germline values: CDR1 MNHNY, CDR2 SVGAGI (reference sequence). Germline trimming cut 2 bases from V and 5 bases from J; bases unmatched to any gene: 8. The CDR3 sequence is 15 residues long. The DNA for the CDR3 is TGTGCCAGCAGTTACCGACAGGGCGGGGGGACTGAAGCTTTCTTT. It yields the protein CASSYRQGGGTEAFF.

This sequence joins TRBV25-1 and TRBJ1-2; tentatively, D is TRBD1 (6 bases). Trimming left V 3 bases short and J 2 bases short, with 10 bases between. CDR3 size: 14 residues. Per the germline V gene, CDR1 is MGHDK and CDR2 is SYGVNS. The CDR3 spells CASSEAGQNYGYTF. For the CDR3, the DNA is TGTGCCAGCAGTGAGGCGGGACAAAACTATGGCTACACCTTC.

This chain uses TRBV19 with TRBJ1-5; no firm D call. Between the trimmed V and J ends, which lost 9 bases and 2 bases, there was a span of 17 bases. In germline, CDR1 is LNHDA, CDR2 SQIVND (reference sequence). CDR3 length equals 15 residues. CDR3 region: CASSTRGGGNQPQHF. CDR3 DNA sequence: TGTGCCAGCTCAACCCGGGGTGGGGGCAATCAGCCCCAGCATTTT.

This chain joins TRBV6-5 and TRBJ2-1; D remains unclear. The CDR3 has 14 amino acids. V lost 3 bases, J lost 2 bases, and 8 bases lay in between. In germline, CDR1 is MNHEY, CDR2 SVGAGI. In nucleotides, the CDR3 is TGTGCCAGCAGTTATACAGCCACCTACAATGAGCAGTTCTTC. This encodes CASSYTATYNEQFF.

This clone appeared a single time. Other DNA sequences in the sample encode the same CDR3. The genes are TRBV18 and TRBJ2-5; D remains unclear. Germline lookup yields CDR1 KGHSH and CDR2 LQKENI. With 3 bases removed from V and 4 bases from J, the gap between germline ends came to 3 bases. The CDR3 covers 11 residues. CDR3 protein: CASSPGETQYF. For the CDR3, the DNA is TGTGCCAGCTCACCGGGAGAGACCCAGTACTTC.

The V call is TRBV7-2, the J call TRBJ2-5; perhaps TRBD2 as D (6 bases). Germline CDR1 and CDR2: SGHTA and FQGNSA. V lost 1 base, J lost 7 bases, and 16 bases lay in between. The CDR3 sequence is 15 residues long. The CDR3, as DNA: TGTGCCAGCAGCTTAGGCGGGAACTTGCCAGGGACCCAGTACTTC. Translated: CASSLGGNLPGTQYF.

The chain couples TRBV6-2 or TRBV6-3 to TRBJ1-2; TRBD1 matches at 7 bases. With 5 bases clipped from V and 6 bases from J, the junction kept 6 bases outside the gene matches. The CDR3 runs to 13 residues. The V gene's germline CDR1 is MNHEY and CDR2 SVGEGT. CDR3 sequence reads: CASSPGQINGYTF. The CDR3 bases are TGTGCCAGCAGTCCGGGACAGATTAATGGCTACACCTTC.

The sample holds one count of this clone. This sequence joins TRBV7-6 and TRBJ1-1, with D hard to call. The CDR3 contains 13 residues. CDR1 SGHVS and CDR2 FNYEAQ come from the germline V gene. The ends were cut back, 0 bases at V and 0 bases at J, with 2 bases in the middle. The CDR3 is CASSLALNTEAFF. CDR3 in DNA: TGTGCCAGCAGCTTAGCGTTGAACACTGAAGCTTTCTTT.

The V call is TRBV6-5, the J call TRBJ2-1, with 9 bases that match TRBD1. Trimming took 6 bases from V and 1 from J; bases not matched to a gene: 4. The germline CDR1 and CDR2 sequences are MNHEY and SVGAGI. There are 15 residues in the CDR3. The CDR3 region has the DNA TGTGCCAGCAGCTCGGACAGGGGATCCTACAATGAGCAGTTCTTC. As protein: CASSSDRGSYNEQFF.

This chain links TRBV7-9 with TRBJ1-3; a possible D gene is TRBD1 (5 bases). The CDR3 runs 17 residues. The V and J ends lost 1 base and 4 bases respectively, with 17 bases between them. The germline gives CDR1 SEHNR, CDR2 FQNEAQ (reference sequence). In DNA, the CDR3 is TGTGCCAGCAGCTTAGATTTGGGGCGACGCGGAGGAAACACCATATATTTT. Amino acids: CASSLDLGRRGGNTIYF.

The chain recombines TRBV10-3 with TRBJ1-2; no clear D. Looked up from germline, CDR1 is ENHRY and CDR2 is SYGVKD. V was trimmed by 8 bases and J by 4 bases, leaving 8 bases between them. This CDR3 has 11 residues. In DNA form, the CDR3 reads TGTGCCATCGGCAGTTTCTATGGCTACACCTTC. Protein: CAIGSFYGYTF.

This clone appeared a single time. V usage is TRBV12-3 or TRBV12-4 and J usage is TRBJ1-2, with 7 bases lining up with TRBD1. The CDR3 is 13 residues long. V lost 5 bases, J lost 10 bases, and 10 bases stayed unmatched. CDR3 DNA sequence: TGTGCCAGCAGTACGACAGGGTTGGTAGCCTACACCTTC. It is translated as CASSTTGLVAYTF.